The T cell receptor beta chain described here comes from a study of regulatory T cells in long-lasting Graves disease. About the research overall: The study counted Graves' disease as persistent given over 5 years of antithyroid drugs and positive TSH receptor antibodies.

Germline assignment: CDR1 SGHRS and CDR2 YFSETQ. This CDR3 is built from 15 residues. V gave up 0 bases and J gave up 5 bases, with 14 bases separating them. Study-level results: Among the persistent patients, 2,500 to 3,000 public clonotypes were shared, more than the roughly 970 shared among new patients. There were preferences for TRBV28, TRBJ1-2 and TRBJ2-5 in persistent disease.

This clonotype was recorded a few times. The antigen is not known. The time point here: persistent/refractory GD, antithyroid drugs over 5 years with positive TRAb. From PBMCs, RNA was extracted and then used to make the TCR library. Investigators report Graves' disease was diagnosed under American Thyroid Association guidelines. Relying on iRepertoire HTBI primers and Arm-PCR of CDR3 regions, the team built TCR beta libraries. MiXCR, applied by TCRdb to the multiplex PCR reads, yields one record per CDR3 protein. There are 500,000 to 800,000 distinct CDR3 sequences in the sample; 25% to 30% occur only once, and about two fifths lies in the top ten.

The material was peripheral blood mononuclear cells (PBMCs), obtained when the disease was refractory, from a patient treated with antithyroid drugs. The sequence was obtained from a female donor with Graves disease. The chain uses TRBV5-1 and TRBJ1-1, with a possible D match to TRBD1 (6 bases). The CDR3 nucleotides read TGCGCCAGCAGCTTGGCGCGGACAGACTGGACTGAAGCTTTCTTT. It specifies CASSLARTDWTEAFF.